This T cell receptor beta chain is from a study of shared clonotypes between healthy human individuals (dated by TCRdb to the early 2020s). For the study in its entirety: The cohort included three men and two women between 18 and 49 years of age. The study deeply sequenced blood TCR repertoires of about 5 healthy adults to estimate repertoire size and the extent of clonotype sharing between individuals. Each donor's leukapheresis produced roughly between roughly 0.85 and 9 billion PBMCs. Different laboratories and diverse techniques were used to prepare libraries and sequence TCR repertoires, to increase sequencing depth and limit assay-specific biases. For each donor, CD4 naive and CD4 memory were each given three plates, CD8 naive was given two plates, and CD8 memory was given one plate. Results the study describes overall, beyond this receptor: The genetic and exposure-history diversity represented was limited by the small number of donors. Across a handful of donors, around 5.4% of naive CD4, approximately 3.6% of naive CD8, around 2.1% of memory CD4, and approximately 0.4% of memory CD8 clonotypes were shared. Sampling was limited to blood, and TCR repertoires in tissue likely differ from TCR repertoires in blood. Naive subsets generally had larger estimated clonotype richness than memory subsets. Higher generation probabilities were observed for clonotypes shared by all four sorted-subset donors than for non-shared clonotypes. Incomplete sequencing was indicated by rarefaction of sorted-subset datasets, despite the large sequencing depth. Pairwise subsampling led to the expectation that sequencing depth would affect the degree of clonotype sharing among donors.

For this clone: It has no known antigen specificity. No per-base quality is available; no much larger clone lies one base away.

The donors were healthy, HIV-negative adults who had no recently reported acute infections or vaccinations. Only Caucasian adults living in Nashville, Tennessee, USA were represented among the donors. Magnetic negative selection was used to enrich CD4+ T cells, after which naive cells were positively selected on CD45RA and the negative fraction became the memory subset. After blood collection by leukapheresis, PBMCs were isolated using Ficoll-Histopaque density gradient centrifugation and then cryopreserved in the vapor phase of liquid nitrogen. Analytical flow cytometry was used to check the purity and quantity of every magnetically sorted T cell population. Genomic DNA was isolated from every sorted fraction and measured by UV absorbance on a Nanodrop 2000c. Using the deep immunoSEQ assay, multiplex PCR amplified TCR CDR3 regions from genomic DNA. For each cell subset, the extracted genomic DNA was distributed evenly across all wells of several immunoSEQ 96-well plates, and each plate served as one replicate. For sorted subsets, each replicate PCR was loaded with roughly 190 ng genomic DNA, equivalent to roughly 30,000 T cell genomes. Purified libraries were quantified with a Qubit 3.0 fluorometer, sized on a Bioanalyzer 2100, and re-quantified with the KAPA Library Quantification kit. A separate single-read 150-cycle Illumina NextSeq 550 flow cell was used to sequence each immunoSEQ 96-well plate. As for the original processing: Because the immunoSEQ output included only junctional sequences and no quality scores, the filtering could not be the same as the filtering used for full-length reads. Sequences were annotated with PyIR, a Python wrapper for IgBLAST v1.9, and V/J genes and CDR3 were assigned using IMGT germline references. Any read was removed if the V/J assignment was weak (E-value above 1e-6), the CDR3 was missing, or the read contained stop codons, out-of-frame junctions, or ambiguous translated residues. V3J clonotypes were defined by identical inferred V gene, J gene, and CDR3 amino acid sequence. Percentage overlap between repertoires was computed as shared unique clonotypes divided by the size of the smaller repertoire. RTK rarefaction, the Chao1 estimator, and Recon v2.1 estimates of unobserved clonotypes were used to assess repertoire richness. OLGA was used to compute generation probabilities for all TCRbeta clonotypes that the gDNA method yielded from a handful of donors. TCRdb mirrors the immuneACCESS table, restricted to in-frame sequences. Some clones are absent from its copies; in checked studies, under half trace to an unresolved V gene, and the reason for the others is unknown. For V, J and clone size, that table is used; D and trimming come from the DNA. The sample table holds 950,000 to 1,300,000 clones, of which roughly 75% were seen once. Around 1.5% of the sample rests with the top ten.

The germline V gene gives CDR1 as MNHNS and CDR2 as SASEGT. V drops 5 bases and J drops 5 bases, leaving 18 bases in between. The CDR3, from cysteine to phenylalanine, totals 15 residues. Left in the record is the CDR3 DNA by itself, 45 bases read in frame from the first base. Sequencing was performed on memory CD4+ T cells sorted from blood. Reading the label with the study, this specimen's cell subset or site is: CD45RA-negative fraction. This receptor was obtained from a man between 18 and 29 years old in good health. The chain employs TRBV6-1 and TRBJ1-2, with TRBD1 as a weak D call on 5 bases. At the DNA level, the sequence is TGTGCCAGCAGTAGTCGACCGGGACGTATATATGGCTACACCTTC. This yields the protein CASSSRPGRIYGYTF.